The source of this T cell receptor beta chain is a study of shared clonotypes between healthy human individuals. Study information: Donors, aged 18 to 49, were a couple of women and three men. Study-wide findings and caveats: Exclusively blood specimens were collected; tissue repertoires likely differ.

Those who donated, Caucasian adults without exception, all lived in Nashville, Tennessee. About this clone: Its antigen is currently unknown.

Under the authors' procedure: ImmunoSEQ junction-only sequences lacked quality scores, so their filtering differed. Sequencing was performed with immunoSEQ multiplex PCR; in TCRdb, only in-frame clones are kept and a portion is missing. V and J calls and clone size are given by that table; D and trimming were obtained from the DNA. The top ten clones hold around 12% of a sample with some 500,000 clones, around 77% of them seen once. Sequenced material: PBMCs. This sequence originates from a woman aged 40 to 49 in good health. Some clones in this sample may be carry-over from other donors' samples.

The CDR3 DNA sequence: TGTGCCAGCAGTGCCCCGGGACAGGGCAGAGTCACAGATACGCAGTATTTT. As protein: CASSAPGQGRVTDTQYF. The V gene is TRBV2, the J gene TRBJ2-3; TRBD1 agrees at 9 bases. J lost 2 bases, V lost 4 bases, and 10 bases had no gene match. CDR1 is SNHLY, CDR2 FYNNEI, per germline. The CDR3 runs 17 residues.